The 27 T cell receptor beta chains given below trace back to one sample, sequenced in a study of blood T cell repertoires in COVID-19. TCRdb's copy holds only in-frame clones and misses some; the assay was immunoSEQ multiplex PCR. The profile shows about 150,000 clones, around 80% of them singletons. Sequenced sample: PBMCs or T cells enriched from blood (not recorded which). Receptors were obtained from a man aged 45 to 65 who had recovered from COVID-19.

The chain is built from TRBV30 and TRBJ2-6, with D tentatively TRBD2 (5 bases). Germline CDR1 reads GTSNPN; CDR2 reads SVGIG (reference sequence). This CDR3 contains 17 residues. Trimming removed 0 bases from V and 0 bases from J, with 12 bases in between. CDR3 coding DNA: TGTGCCTGGAGTGTTGCGGGCTCCTTCTCTGGGGCCAACGTCCTGACTTTC. It encodes CAWSVAGSFSGANVLTF.

The rearrangement uses TRBV19 and TRBJ2-7, with 7 bases that match TRBD1. Germline loops: CDR1 LNHDA, CDR2 SQIVND (reference sequence). The CDR3 extends over 15 amino acids. Unmatched junction bases numbered 11, after V lost 5 bases and J lost 4 bases. The CDR3 sequence: CASSEAGTASYEQYF. CDR3 sequence (DNA): TGTGCCAGTAGTGAGGCCGGGACAGCGAGTTACGAGCAGTACTTC.

The chain has TRBV5-1 and TRBJ2-5, with 7 bases fitting TRBD1. V shed 5 bases and J 0 bases; nucleotides not matched to a gene: 16. There are 18 residues in the CDR3. Germline lookup yields CDR1 SGHRS and CDR2 YFSETQ. CDR3 protein: CASSLAWFRQGDQETQYF. CDR3 nucleotides: TGCGCCAGCAGTCTCGCTTGGTTCCGACAGGGAGACCAAGAGACCCAGTACTTC.

V usage is TRBV19 and J usage is TRBJ1-2; D is possibly TRBD1 (6 bases). Germline loops: CDR1 LNHDA, CDR2 SQIVND (reference sequence). The germline V and J ends were trimmed by 4 bases and 4 bases, with 16 bases remaining between them. CDR3 size: 15 residues. This CDR3 reads CASSTPRTAAYGYTF. CDR3 DNA sequence: TGTGCCAGTAGTACTCCGCGGACAGCGGCCTATGGCTACACCTTC.

V usage is TRBV7-2 and J usage is TRBJ1-4; TRBD1 matches 8 bases. Trimming cost V 0 bases and J 5 bases; bases outside gene matches: 5. Per germline, CDR1 SGHTA and CDR2 FQGNSA. This CDR3 is 16 amino acids long. The DNA of the CDR3 is TGTGCCAGCAGCTTAGCGCCAAGACAGGGGAATGAAAAACTGTTTTTT. It translates to CASSLAPRQGNEKLFF.

This chain links TRBV4-1 with TRBJ1-2; weak D call: TRBD1 (6 bases). Germline V gene sequence: CDR1 MGHRA, CDR2 YSYEKL. The V end was cut by 1 base, the J end by 0 bases, with 9 bases between. The CDR3 totals 15 residues. The CDR3 DNA reads as TGCGCCAGCAGCCAAGTGACAGGTGCTAACTATGGCTACACCTTC. It encodes CASSQVTGANYGYTF.

The chain combines TRBV7-9 with TRBJ2-1; 7 nucleotides agree with TRBD1. The CDR3 consists of 14 residues. The germline V gene encodes CDR1 SEHNR and CDR2 FQNEAQ (reference sequence). J was trimmed by 8 bases and V by 0 bases; bases with no gene match: 4. CDR3 protein: CASSLADRFDEQFF. In nucleotides, the CDR3 is TGTGCCAGCAGCTTAGCGGACAGGTTCGATGAGCAGTTCTTC.

The rearrangement links TRBV5-1 to TRBJ1-4; TRBD1 matches 10 bases. CDR3 length equals 15 residues. Trimming removed 0 bases from V and 7 bases from J; junction bases left unmatched: 3. The germline CDR1 and CDR2 sequences are SGHRS and YFSETQ. This CDR3 is CASSLETGGGEKLFF. The CDR3 coding sequence is TGCGCCAGCAGCTTGGAGACAGGGGGCGGTGAAAAACTGTTTTTT.

CDR3 amino acids: CASSFGGGNYEQYF. The CDR3 DNA reads TGTGCCAGCAGCTTCGGCGGGGGAAACTACGAGCAGTACTTC. This rearrangement joins TRBV7-9 to TRBJ2-7, with 7 bases lining up with TRBD2. The CDR3 sequence is 14 residues long. CDR1 is SEHNR, CDR2 FQNEAQ, per germline (reference sequence). Trimming at V came to 3 bases and at J to 3 bases, leaving 5 bases not matched to a gene.

This CDR3 reads CASSSGTVYGYTF. DNA for the CDR3: TGTGCCAGCAGCTCCGGGACAGTCTATGGCTACACCTTC. V gene TRBV7-9 combines with J gene TRBJ1-2; 7 bases agree with TRBD1. Germline V gene data show CDR1 as SEHNR and CDR2 as FQNEAQ (reference sequence). The CDR3 runs 13 residues. V lost 4 bases to trimming and J lost 4 bases; unmatched junction nucleotides: 3.

Comments on this clone: Other DNA sequences of this sample code for an identical CDR3. This chain uses TRBV9 with TRBJ2-7; TRBD1 agrees at 11 bases. This CDR3 has 15 residues. The germline V gene has CDR1 SGDLS and CDR2 YYNGEE. V was clipped by 2 bases and J by 2 bases; unmatched bases: 3. The CDR3 protein is CASSVGQGGTYEQYF. CDR3 nucleotides: TGTGCCAGCAGCGTGGGACAGGGGGGAACCTACGAGCAGTACTTC.

The sample holds a few counts of this clone. V usage is TRBV9 and J usage is TRBJ2-2; 8 bases are a match to TRBD1. CDR1 and CDR2 (germline): SGDLS, YYNGEE. V shed 4 bases, J shed 6 bases, and the junction held 11 bases outside the gene matches. The CDR3 consists of 16 residues. The CDR3 here is CASSSSGGHLPGELFF. In nucleotides, the CDR3 is TGTGCCAGCAGCTCCTCAGGGGGCCACCTCCCCGGGGAGCTGTTTTTT.

The chain links TRBV19 to TRBJ1-5; 12 bases align to TRBD1. Losses at the gene ends were 3 bases for V and 4 bases for J; bases not matched to a gene: 4. This CDR3 has 16 residues. CDR1 and CDR2 (germline): LNHDA, SQIVND (reference sequence). The CDR3 bases are TGTGCCAGTAGTATTTTGGGACAGGGGGCAAATCAGCCCCAGCATTTT. Translated: CASSILGQGANQPQHF.

J is TRBJ1-3 and V is TRBV19; no definite D call. V was trimmed by 1 base and J by 4 bases, leaving 11 bases between them. Looked up from germline, CDR1 is LNHDA and CDR2 is SQIVND (reference sequence). The CDR3 is 15 residues long. CDR3 residues: CASSIGGESGNTIYF. CDR3 nucleotides: TGTGCCAGTAGTATAGGAGGAGAATCCGGAAACACCATATATTTT.

The chain uses TRBV7-3 and TRBJ2-1; no reliable D call. This CDR3 comprises 14 residues. V was cut by 3 bases and J by 1 base, with 7 bases left in between. From germline, CDR1 is SGHTA and CDR2 FQGTGA. CDR3 DNA: TGTGCCAGCAGCTTCGCGGAGTCCTACAATGAGCAGTTCTTC. This gives the protein CASSFAESYNEQFF.

In this sample, this clone turned up a few times. DNA for the CDR3: TGCGCCAGCAGCCCGAGAACGACAGGGGAAGGATACACCTTC. Its translation is CASSPRTTGEGYTF. This chain links TRBV5-1 with TRBJ1-2, with 8 bases aligning to TRBD1. CDR1 and CDR2 (germline): SGHRS, YFSETQ. Unmatched junction bases numbered 13, after V lost 4 bases and J lost 11 bases. The CDR3 length is 14 residues. The full variable domain, its missing parts supplied by reference TRBV5-1 and TRBJ1-2, is KAGVTQTPRYLIKTRGQQVTLSCSPISGHRSVSWYQQTPGQGLQFLFEYFSETQRNKGNFPGRFSGRQFSNSRSEMNVSTLELGDSALYLCASSPRTTGEGYTFGSGTRLTVV.

This chain uses TRBV2 with TRBJ1-2; D unresolved. V lost 0 bases and J 8 bases, leaving 10 bases between the germline ends. Germline lookup yields CDR1 SNHLY and CDR2 FYNNEI. CDR3 size: 13 residues. The CDR3, as DNA: TGTGCCAGCAGTGAAGCGCTTCGGGGAGGCTACACCTTC. Protein sequence: CASSEALRGGYTF.

This sequence joins TRBV6-5 and TRBJ1-1, with D possibly matching TRBD1 (6 bases). CDR3 size: 13 residues. In germline, CDR1 is MNHEY, CDR2 SVGAGI. V was shortened by 6 bases and J by 6 bases, with 14 bases between the two germline ends. In DNA, the CDR3 is TGTGCCAGCAGGGGAACAGGGTACCCTGAAGCTTTCTTT. Its protein product is CASRGTGYPEAFF.

The rearrangement links TRBV19 to TRBJ2-5, with D tentatively TRBD1 (6 bases). V gave up 5 bases and J gave up 2 bases, with 12 bases separating them. CDR1 and CDR2 from the germline V gene are LNHDA and SQIVND (reference sequence). The CDR3 sequence is 14 residues long. The CDR3 coding sequence is TGTGCCAGTAGTTGGGGCAGGGGACAAGAGACCCAGTACTTC. Its protein is CASSWGRGQETQYF. The whole variable domain, filled in from reference TRBV19 and TRBJ2-5, reads DGGITQSPKYLFRKEGQNVTLSCEQNLNHDAMYWYRQDPGQGLRLIYYSQIVNDFQKGDIAEGYSVSREKKESFPLTVTSAQKNPTAFYLCASSWGRGQETQYFGPGTRLLVL.

The chain combines TRBV4-2 with TRBJ2-2, with D tentatively TRBD1 (5 bases). The CDR3 is 14 residues long. Trimming removed 1 base from V and 4 bases from J, with 7 bases in between. Germline loops: CDR1 LGHNA, CDR2 YNFKEQ. The CDR3 spells CASSQGQLTGELFF. CDR3 DNA sequence: TGTGCCAGCAGCCAAGGACAGCTCACCGGGGAGCTGTTTTTT.

The V call is TRBV2, the J call TRBJ1-2, with D perhaps matching TRBD1 (6 bases). Germline-derived CDR1 and CDR2 are SNHLY and FYNNEI. This CDR3 has 15 amino acids. V lost 4 bases, J lost 7 bases, and 19 bases lay in between. This CDR3 is CASSALSTGSGGYTF. CDR3 DNA: TGTGCCAGCAGTGCACTCTCCACAGGGAGCGGTGGCTACACCTTC.

CDR3 in amino acids: CATSRDTSGVDEQFF. The CDR3 nucleotides read TGTGCCACCAGCAGAGATACTAGCGGGGTTGATGAGCAGTTCTTC. V usage is TRBV15 and J usage is TRBJ2-1; TRBD2 matches 10 bases. The junction had 4 bases not matched to a gene; V was cut back by 0 bases and J by 8 bases. The CDR3 sequence is 15 residues long. Per the germline V gene, CDR1 is LNHNV and CDR2 is YYDKDF (reference sequence).

The rearrangement uses TRBV14 and TRBJ2-2, with 9 bases that match TRBD1. The trim removed 6 bases at V and 4 bases at J, leaving 6 bases unmatched. Looked up from germline, CDR1 is SGHDN and CDR2 is FVKESK. The CDR3 extends over 15 amino acids. The CDR3 nucleotides read TGTGCCAGCAGACGGACAGGGGTTTTCACCGGGGAGCTGTTTTTT. Translated, it gives CASRRTGVFTGELFF.

This sequence joins TRBV3-1 (or the pseudogene TRBV3-2) and TRBJ1-4; D remains unclear. Germline V CDR1 and CDR2: LGHDT, YNNKEL (reference sequence). This CDR3 has 16 amino acids. Trimming removed 4 bases from V and 3 bases from J, with 15 bases in between. The CDR3 sequence: CASSRGLVRSNEKLFF. CDR3 bases: TGTGCCAGCAGCCGAGGCCTCGTTAGGTCTAATGAAAAACTGTTTTTT.

V and J are TRBV5-8 and TRBJ1-1; D remains ambiguous. With 4 bases removed from V and 0 bases from J, the gap between germline ends came to 10 bases. CDR3 length: 14 amino acids. The germline V gene has CDR1 SGHTS and CDR2 YDEGEE. In DNA form, the CDR3 reads TGTGCCAGCAGCCTACAGTACATGAACACTGAAGCTTTCTTT. Amino acids: CASSLQYMNTEAFF.

This clone was seen a single time. The chain combines TRBV2 with TRBJ2-7; 7 bases fit TRBD1. V trimming: 6 bases; J trimming: 0 bases; junction bases outside the gene matches: 11. The CDR3 contains 16 residues. CDR1 is SNHLY, CDR2 FYNNEI, per germline. The CDR3 sequence is CASRTSGQRNSYEQYF. The CDR3 bases are TGTGCCAGCAGAACTTCGGGACAGAGAAACTCCTACGAGCAGTACTTC.

The chain has TRBV7-9 and TRBJ2-5, with 12 bases that match TRBD2. This CDR3 region has 19 residues. The ends lost 4 bases at V and 4 bases at J; junction bases unmatched: 16. Germline lookup yields CDR1 SEHNR and CDR2 FQNEAQ (reference sequence). The CDR3, as DNA: TGTGCCAGCAGCTCTGGACAGTCCCTAGCGGGGGGGCAGGGAGAGACCCAGTACTTC. The encoded protein is CASSSGQSLAGGQGETQYF.